Sequencing of this T cell receptor beta chain was carried out in a study of blood T cells in healthy people across ages. Overall study results and limits: Those diversity estimates obtained from one million T cells were thought to be underestimates. Roughly linear age-related decline in beta diversity appeared, significant by age 40. Long-lived donors had more naive CD4+ cells and higher diversity than aged donors. The unknown donor CMV status may have confounded expanded clonotype changes.

This clonotype turned up a few times. The antigen remains unidentified. A J-beta primer mix and a sample-barcoded 5' primer were used in a second PCR of about 7 to 12 cycles. One entry per CDR3 protein, called by TCRdb with MiXCR from the 5' RACE reads. The repertoire consists of almost 1 million distinct CDR3 sequences, with roughly half occurring once and the leading ten covering roughly a fifth. CDR1 and CDR2 from the germline V gene are MDHEN and SYDVKM. The CDR3 spans 13 residues. Trimming took 2 bases from V and 12 from J, leaving 14 bases between them. What was sequenced was blood. The chain combines TRBV28 with TRBJ2-1; the D gene is possibly TRBD2 (6 bases). This receptor was obtained from a woman aged 60-75 years in good health. CDR3 DNA sequence: TGTGCCAGCAGTTTAGGGACTCCTCCATGGCAGTTCTTC. Translation gives CASSLGTPPWQFF.